The 22 T cell receptor beta chains below come from one sample, sequenced in a study of blood T cell repertoires in COVID-19. Repertoires were generated with immunoSEQ multiplex PCR, while TCRdb's copy carries only in-frame clones and drops some. Of over 300,000 clones in the sample, around 82% are singletons; the top ten hold roughly 1.2%. Source material: peripheral blood. The receptors derive from a woman between 45 and 60 years old with acute or convalescent COVID-19.

V gene TRBV19 combines with J gene TRBJ2-7; 11 bases map to TRBD1. The germline CDR1 and CDR2 sequences are LNHDA and SQIVND (reference sequence). With 3 bases clipped from V and 9 bases from J, the junction kept 4 bases outside the gene matches. The CDR3 spans 13 residues. The CDR3 here is CASSIGQGAGQYF. The CDR3 bases are TGTGCCAGTAGTATTGGACAGGGGGCGGGGCAGTACTTC.

There are a few counts of this clone. V and J are TRBV9 and TRBJ1-1, with 8 positions matching TRBD1. CDR1 SGDLS and CDR2 YYNGEE come from the germline V gene. Trimming cost V 4 bases and J 8 bases; bases outside gene matches: 10. The CDR3 is made up of 14 amino acids. The CDR3 sequence: CASSPTGTGSEAFF. CDR3 bases: TGTGCCAGCAGCCCCACCGGGACAGGTAGCGAAGCTTTCTTT.

The chain employs TRBV6-2 or TRBV6-3 and TRBJ1-2, with TRBD1 identical over 10 bases. With V trimmed by 6 bases and J by 5 bases, 6 bases remained unmatched. In germline, CDR1 is MNHEY, CDR2 SVGEGT. The CDR3 has 14 amino acids. DNA for the CDR3: TGTGCCAGCAGCCGCACGGGACAGGGGTATGGCTACACCTTC. It encodes CASSRTGQGYGYTF.

The chain has TRBV7-6 and TRBJ1-3; D gene uncertain. Trimming cost V 2 bases and J 0 bases, with 5 bases left between them. This CDR3 is 14 amino acids long. Germline loops: CDR1 SGHVS, CDR2 FNYEAQ. The CDR3 DNA follows: TGTGCCAGCAGCTTACCCTCCTCTGGAAACACCATATATTTT. The encoded protein is CASSLPSSGNTIYF.

This clone turned up a few times. V usage is TRBV5-4 and J usage is TRBJ2-7; 9 nucleotides align to TRBD1. Trimming removed 0 bases from V and 4 bases from J; junction bases left unmatched: 8. The CDR3 has 16 residues. Germline CDR1 is SGHNT and CDR2 is YYREEE (reference sequence). CDR3 sequence reads: CASSLGAGTGRYEQYF. In DNA form, the CDR3 reads TGTGCCAGCAGCTTGGGGGCTGGGACAGGGCGGTACGAGCAGTACTTC.

This chain connects TRBV5-1 to TRBJ1-1; TRBD1 matches 10 bases. The V and J ends lost 2 bases and 7 bases, in that order; junction bases with no gene match: 5. This CDR3 is 14 amino acids long. CDR1 is SGHRS, CDR2 YFSETQ, per germline. CDR3 nucleotides: TGCGCCAGCAGCTTTTCGGGACAGGGGTTTGAAGCTTTCTTT. It yields the protein CASSFSGQGFEAFF.

The chain links TRBV6-5 to TRBJ2-7; 7 bases line up with TRBD1. This CDR3 spans 13 amino acids. V trimming: 4 bases; J trimming: 0 bases; junction bases outside the gene matches: 0. Looked up from germline, CDR1 is MNHEY and CDR2 is SVGAGI. CDR3 coding DNA: TGTGCCAGCAGTTGGGACAGCTCCTACGAGCAGTACGTC. Protein: CASSWDSSYEQYV.

J is TRBJ2-7 and V is TRBV9, with TRBD2 as a possible D gene (6 bases). V was shortened by 5 bases and J by 0 bases, with 12 bases between the two germline ends. The germline V gene encodes CDR1 SGDLS and CDR2 YYNGEE. The CDR3 is made up of 14 amino acids. DNA of the CDR3: TGTGCCAGCAGTCCAGCGGGCAGCTCCTACGAGCAGTACTTC. It is translated as CASSPAGSSYEQYF.

The V call is TRBV30, the J call TRBJ1-1; D unresolved. The CDR3 consists of 11 residues. V lost 4 bases to trimming and J lost 3 bases, with 6 bases between them. CDR1 and CDR2 from the germline V gene are GTSNPN and SVGIG (reference sequence). CDR3 sequence reads: CAWTEYTEAFF. The CDR3 DNA follows: TGTGCCTGGACAGAATACACTGAAGCTTTCTTT.

The sample holds a few counts of this clone. The gene calls are TRBV7-2 and TRBJ1-5; tentative D call: TRBD1 (6 bases). This CDR3 region has 15 residues. Trimming pared 2 bases from V and 5 bases from J, leaving 13 bases between. Germline values: CDR1 SGHTA, CDR2 FQGNSA. CDR3 in amino acids: CASSLITGPYQPQHF. CDR3 nucleotide sequence: TGTGCCAGCAGCTTAATAACAGGGCCCTATCAGCCCCAGCATTTT. The complete variable domain, with remaining parts taken from reference TRBV7-2 and TRBJ1-5, reads GAGVSQSPSNKVTEKGKDVELRCDPISGHTALYWYRQSLGQGLEFLIYFQGNSAPDKSGLPSDRFSAERTGGSVSTLTIQRTQQEDSAVYLCASSLITGPYQPQHFGDGTRLSIL.

The chain is built from TRBV7-6 and TRBJ2-5, with a tentative D call TRBD2 (6 bases). The germline V gene has CDR1 SGHVS and CDR2 FNYEAQ. This CDR3 region has 15 residues. Trimming left V 0 bases short and J 4 bases short, with 12 bases between. The CDR3 DNA reads as TGTGCCAGCAGCTTAGCCGGAGGGGCAGGAGAGACCCAGTACTTC. Amino acid sequence: CASSLAGGAGETQYF.

The genes are TRBV5-4 and TRBJ1-6; a possible D gene is TRBD1 (5 bases). The CDR3 totals 14 residues. The V gene's germline CDR1 is SGHNT and CDR2 YYREEE (reference sequence). V was pared by 2 bases and J by 10 bases, with 13 bases between. The CDR3 sequence is CASSLGTGESPLHF. The CDR3 DNA follows: TGTGCCAGCAGCTTAGGTACAGGAGAATCACCCCTCCACTTT.

The chain has TRBV29-1 and TRBJ2-7, with TRBD2 matching 7 bases. Germline V gene data show CDR1 as SQVTM and CDR2 as ANQGSEA. V lost 3 bases, J lost 5 bases, and 10 bases stayed unmatched. This CDR3 has 14 residues. DNA for the CDR3: TGCAGCGTTGATGGATCTAGCGGTAAAGACGAGCAGTACTTC. It yields the protein CSVDGSSGKDEQYF.

The genes are TRBV20-1 and TRBJ2-2, with a weak D call TRBD2 (6 bases). Germline V gene lookup returns CDR1 DFQATT and CDR2 SNEGSKA (reference sequence). Trimming shortened V by 3 bases and J by 2 bases, and 13 bases separated the two germline ends. This CDR3 contains 15 residues. The CDR3: CSASKGGVNTGELFF. DNA for the CDR3: TGCAGTGCTAGTAAGGGCGGGGTTAACACCGGGGAGCTGTTTTTT.

This clone was counted between two and nine times. This chain joins TRBV5-6 and TRBJ2-1, with 7 bases matching TRBD2. CDR3 length equals 17 residues. V lost 5 bases, J lost 2 bases, and 13 bases stayed unmatched. In germline, CDR1 is SGHDT, CDR2 YYEEEE. The CDR3 spells CASRGPKAAGPYNEQFF. The CDR3, as DNA: TGTGCCAGCAGGGGTCCAAAAGCAGCGGGACCCTACAATGAGCAGTTCTTC.

This clone was detected only once. This chain links TRBV30 with TRBJ1-2; the D is unclear. Per germline, CDR1 GTSNPN and CDR2 SVGIG (reference sequence). V was trimmed by 3 bases and J by 2 bases, leaving 7 bases between them. This CDR3 is 12 amino acids long. CDR3 region: CAWSSGNYGYTF. CDR3 nucleotide sequence: TGTGCCTGGAGCAGCGGGAACTATGGCTACACCTTC.

The chain employs TRBV6-1 and TRBJ1-2, with 8 bases that match TRBD1. Germline CDR1 MNHNS, CDR2 SASEGT. This CDR3 is built from 13 residues. J gave up 6 bases and V 2 bases, and 2 bases lay outside the gene matches. The CDR3, as DNA: TGTGCCAGCAGTGAACCGACAGGGGATGGCTACACCTTC. Its protein product is CASSEPTGDGYTF.

CDR3 sequence (DNA): TGTGCCAGCAGTTACCCCTCTGGGGGACGTTACCCCGGGGGGAACACTGAAGCTTTCTTT. Residues: CASSYPSGGRYPGGNTEAFF. The chain is built from TRBV27 and TRBJ1-1; possible D gene TRBD1, 5 bases. In germline, CDR1 is MNHEY, CDR2 SMNVEV (reference sequence). This CDR3 has 20 amino acids. V was trimmed by 4 bases and J by 1 base, leaving 28 bases between them.

The chain uses TRBV6-5 and TRBJ1-2, with TRBD1 as a possible D gene (6 bases). CDR3 length equals 15 residues. The V and J ends lost 6 bases and 0 bases respectively, with 14 bases between them. Germline V CDR1 and CDR2: MNHEY, SVGAGI. The DNA for the CDR3 is TGTGCCAGCAGCGTGGGCGCAGGGGCTAACTATGGCTACACCTTC. This encodes CASSVGAGANYGYTF.

The rearrangement uses TRBV12-3 or TRBV12-4 and TRBJ2-1, with 10 bases fitting TRBD1. Germline trimming cut 3 bases from V and 8 bases from J; bases unmatched to any gene: 1. CDR3 size: 13 residues. The CDR3, as DNA: TGTGCCAGCAGTTTGGGGACAGGGGATGAGCAGTTCTTC. As protein: CASSLGTGDEQFF.

The rearrangement uses TRBV18 and TRBJ2-1, with TRBD2 matching over 13 bases. V lost 2 bases to trimming and J lost 9 bases; unmatched junction nucleotides: 4. CDR1 and CDR2 (germline): KGHSH, LQKENI. This CDR3 region has 15 residues. The CDR3 DNA reads TGTGCCAGCTCACCATACAGGACTAGCGGGGGTGAGCAGTTCTTC. Protein product: CASSPYRTSGGEQFF.

This chain connects TRBV4-3 to TRBJ2-3; D uncertain. The V and J ends lost 4 bases and 6 bases respectively, with 11 bases between them. Germline V gives CDR1 LGHNA, CDR2 YSLEER. The CDR3 totals 13 residues. The DNA for the CDR3 is TGCGCCAGCAGCCCAGATCGGGTGGATACGCAGTATTTT. It is translated as CASSPDRVDTQYF.